This T cell receptor beta chain was sequenced during a study of blood T cell repertoires in COVID-19. Trimming took 1 base from V and 0 from J, leaving 13 bases between them. Germline CDR1 LNHDA, CDR2 SQIVND (reference sequence). The CDR3 length is 17 residues. Here immunoSEQ multiplex PCR was the method, and the copy in TCRdb shows in-frame clones only, minus some. The sample has approximately 89,000 clones; around 80% are singletons. Sequencing used peripheral blood. The genes are TRBV19 and TRBJ1-5; D may be TRBD1 (6 bases). The sequence came from a human donor in a cohort sampled during active COVID-19. The CDR3 DNA reads TGTGCCAGTAGTATAGCCCTGGGACAATATAGCAATCAGCCCCAGCATTTT. This encodes CASSIALGQYSNQPQHF. Full variable domain (missing parts from reference TRBV19 and TRBJ1-5): DGGITQSPKYLFRKEGQNVTLSCEQNLNHDAMYWYRQDPGQGLRLIYYSQIVNDFQKGDIAEGYSVSREKKESFPLTVTSAQKNPTAFYLCASSIALGQYSNQPQHFGDGTRLSIL.